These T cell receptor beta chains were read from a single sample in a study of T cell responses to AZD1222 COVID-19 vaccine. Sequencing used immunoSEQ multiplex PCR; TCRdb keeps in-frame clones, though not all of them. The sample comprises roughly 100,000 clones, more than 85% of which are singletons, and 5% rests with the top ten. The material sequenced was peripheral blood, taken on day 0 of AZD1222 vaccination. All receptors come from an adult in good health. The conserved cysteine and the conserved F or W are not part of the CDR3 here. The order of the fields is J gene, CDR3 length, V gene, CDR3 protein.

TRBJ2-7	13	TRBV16	ASSPTDSYPYEQY
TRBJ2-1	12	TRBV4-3	ASSPQQVLGEQF
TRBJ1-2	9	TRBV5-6	ASSDRGGYT
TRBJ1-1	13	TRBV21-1	ASSPRDRGNTEAF
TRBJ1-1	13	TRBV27	ASNLQASSFTEAF
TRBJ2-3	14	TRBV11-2	ASSSRDRGVTDTQY
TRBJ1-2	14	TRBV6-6	ASSYSDSLYNYGYT
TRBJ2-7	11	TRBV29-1	SVETGRTYEQY
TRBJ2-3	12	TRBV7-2	ASSLKWGDDTQY
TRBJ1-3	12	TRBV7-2	ASSLGNSGNTIY
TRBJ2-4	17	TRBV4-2	ASSQGAGQGRYGKNIQY
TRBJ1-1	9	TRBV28	ASRLNTEAF
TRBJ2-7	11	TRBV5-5	ASTRPDLGGQY
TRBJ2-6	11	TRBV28	ASSRLRANVLT
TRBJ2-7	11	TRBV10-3	AATRNDHYEQY
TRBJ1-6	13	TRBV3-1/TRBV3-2	ASSQVRGPPAPLH
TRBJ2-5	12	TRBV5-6	ASSFQGAGETQY
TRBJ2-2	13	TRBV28	ASSPPNRVTGELF
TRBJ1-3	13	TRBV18	ASSPSQGAGNTIY
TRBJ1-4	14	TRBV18	ASSRTADFPNEKLF
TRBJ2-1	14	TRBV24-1	ATSDQLAGLGNEQF
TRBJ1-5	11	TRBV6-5	ASARQGFQPQH
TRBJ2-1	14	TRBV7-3	ASSLTGLAGRNEQF
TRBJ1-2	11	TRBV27	ASSFGQGFGYT